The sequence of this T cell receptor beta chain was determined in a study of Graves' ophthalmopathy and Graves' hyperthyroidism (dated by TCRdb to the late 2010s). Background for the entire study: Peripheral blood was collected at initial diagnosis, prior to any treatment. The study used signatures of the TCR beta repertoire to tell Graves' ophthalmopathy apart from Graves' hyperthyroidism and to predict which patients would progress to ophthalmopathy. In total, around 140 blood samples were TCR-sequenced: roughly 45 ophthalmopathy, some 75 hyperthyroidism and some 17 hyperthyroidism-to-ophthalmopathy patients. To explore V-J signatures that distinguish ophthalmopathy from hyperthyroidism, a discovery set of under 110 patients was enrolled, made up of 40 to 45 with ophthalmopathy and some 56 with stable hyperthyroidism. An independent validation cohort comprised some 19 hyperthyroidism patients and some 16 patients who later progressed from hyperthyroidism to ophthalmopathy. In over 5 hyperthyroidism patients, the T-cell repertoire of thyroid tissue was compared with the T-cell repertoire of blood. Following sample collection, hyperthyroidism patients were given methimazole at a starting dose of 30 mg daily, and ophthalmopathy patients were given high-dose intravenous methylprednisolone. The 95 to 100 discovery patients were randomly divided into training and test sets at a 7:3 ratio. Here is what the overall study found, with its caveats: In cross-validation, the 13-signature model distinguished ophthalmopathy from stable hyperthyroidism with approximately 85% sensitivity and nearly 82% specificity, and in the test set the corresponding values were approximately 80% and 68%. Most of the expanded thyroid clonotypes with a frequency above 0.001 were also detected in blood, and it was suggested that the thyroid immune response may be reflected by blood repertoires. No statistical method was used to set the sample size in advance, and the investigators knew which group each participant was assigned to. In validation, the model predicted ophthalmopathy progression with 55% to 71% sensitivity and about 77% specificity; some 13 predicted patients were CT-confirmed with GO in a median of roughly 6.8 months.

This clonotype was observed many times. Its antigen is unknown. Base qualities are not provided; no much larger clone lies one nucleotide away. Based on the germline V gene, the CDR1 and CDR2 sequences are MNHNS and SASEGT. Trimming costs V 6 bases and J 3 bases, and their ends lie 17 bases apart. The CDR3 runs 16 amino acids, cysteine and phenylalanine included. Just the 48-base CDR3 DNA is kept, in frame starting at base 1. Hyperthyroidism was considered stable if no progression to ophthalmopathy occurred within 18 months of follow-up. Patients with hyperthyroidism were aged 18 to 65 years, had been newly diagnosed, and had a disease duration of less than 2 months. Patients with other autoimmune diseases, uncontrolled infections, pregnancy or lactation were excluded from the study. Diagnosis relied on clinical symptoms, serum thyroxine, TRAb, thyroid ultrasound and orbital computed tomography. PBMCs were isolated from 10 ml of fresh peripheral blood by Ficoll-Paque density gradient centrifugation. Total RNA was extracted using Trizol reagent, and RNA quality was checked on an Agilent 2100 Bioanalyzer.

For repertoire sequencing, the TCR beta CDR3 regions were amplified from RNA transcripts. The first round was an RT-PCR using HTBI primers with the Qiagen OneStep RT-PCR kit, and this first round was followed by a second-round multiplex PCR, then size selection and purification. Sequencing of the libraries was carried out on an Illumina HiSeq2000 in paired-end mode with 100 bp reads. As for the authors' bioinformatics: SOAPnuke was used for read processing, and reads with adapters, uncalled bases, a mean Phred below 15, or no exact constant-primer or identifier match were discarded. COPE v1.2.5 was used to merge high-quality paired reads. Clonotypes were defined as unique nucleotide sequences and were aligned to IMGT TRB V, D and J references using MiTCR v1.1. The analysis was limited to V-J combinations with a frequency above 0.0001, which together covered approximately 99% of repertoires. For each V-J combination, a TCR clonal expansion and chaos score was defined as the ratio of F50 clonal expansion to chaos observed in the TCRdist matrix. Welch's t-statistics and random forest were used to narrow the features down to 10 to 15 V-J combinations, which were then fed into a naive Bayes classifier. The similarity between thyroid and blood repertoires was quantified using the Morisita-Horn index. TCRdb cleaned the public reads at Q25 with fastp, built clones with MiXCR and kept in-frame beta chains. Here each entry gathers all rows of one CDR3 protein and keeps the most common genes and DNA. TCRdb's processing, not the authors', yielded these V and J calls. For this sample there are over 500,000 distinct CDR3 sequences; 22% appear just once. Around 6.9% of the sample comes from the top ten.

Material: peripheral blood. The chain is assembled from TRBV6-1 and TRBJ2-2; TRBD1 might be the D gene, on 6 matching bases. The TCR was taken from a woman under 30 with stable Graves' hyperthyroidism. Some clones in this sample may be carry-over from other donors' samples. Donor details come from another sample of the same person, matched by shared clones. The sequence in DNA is TGTGCCAGCAGGAAAAGGACAGACCCTTACACCGGGGAGCTGTTTTTT. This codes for CASRKRTDPYTGELFF.